These 3 T cell receptor beta chains came from one sample sequenced in a study of blood T cell repertoires in COVID-19. TCRdb keeps only in-frame clones here, not all; method: immunoSEQ multiplex PCR. Among around 350,000 clones, 70% to 90% were seen once, and the ten largest hold around 3%. The sequenced sample was peripheral blood. The receptors derive from a human donor in a cohort sampled during active COVID-19.

Regarding this clone: Other DNA sequences in the same sample also yield this CDR3. The CDR3 sequence: CASSQLAGGSDTQYF. The CDR3 coding sequence is TGCGCCAGCAGCCAATTAGCAGGGGGTTCAGATACGCAGTATTTT. The chain employs TRBV4-1 and TRBJ2-3; the match to TRBD1 covers 7 bases. The CDR3 is made up of 15 amino acids. CDR1 and CDR2 from the germline V gene are MGHRA and YSYEKL. V gave up 2 bases and J gave up 4 bases; unmatched junction bases: 6.

The chain joins TRBV7-3 to TRBJ2-5; perhaps TRBD2 as D (6 bases). This CDR3 has 13 residues. CDR1 is SGHTA and CDR2 is FQGTGA in the germline V gene. The V end lost 6 bases, the J end lost 5 bases, and 13 bases lay between the germline ends. DNA of the CDR3: TGTGCCAGCAGGCGAACTCGGGAGGAGACCCAGTACTTC. Translated: CASRRTREETQYF.

The chain has TRBV4-2 and TRBJ2-7, with D perhaps TRBD1 (6 bases). The length of the CDR3 is 15 residues. Germline lookup yields CDR1 LGHNA and CDR2 YNFKEQ. V lost 3 bases, J lost 3 bases, and 15 bases lay in between. The CDR3, as DNA: TGTGCCAGCAGCCAGATAACAGGGAAGGGCTACGAGCAGTACTTC. Translating it yields CASSQITGKGYEQYF.